This T cell receptor (beta chain) is from a study of human T cells and chemical hapten exposure. Time point described: pre-sensitization, week 0. Treatment noted: therapeutic diphenylcyclopropenone sensitization with weekly scalp DPC. TCRdb used MiXCR to reprocess the RACE reads, holding one entry per CDR3 protein. This sample carries about 380,000 distinct CDR3 sequences, 5.1% of them seen once, and the ten largest clones take about 2.5%. Germline V lookup: CDR1 KGHDR, CDR2 SFDVKD. Losses at the gene ends were 9 bases for V and 6 bases for J; bases not matched to a gene: 13. This CDR3 contains 16 residues.

Sample: whole blood, taken in connection with sensitization to the hapten diphenylcyclopropenone (DPC). The V call is TRBV24-1, the J call TRBJ1-4, with 9 bases fitting TRBD1. This receptor was identified in a woman aged 45-65 years with alopecia areata. Some clones in this sample may be carry-over from other donors' samples. This CDR3 reads CATSEGGTGLYEKLFF. The CDR3 DNA reads TGTGCCACCTCCGAGGGAGGGACAGGGTTGTATGAAAAACTGTTTTTT.